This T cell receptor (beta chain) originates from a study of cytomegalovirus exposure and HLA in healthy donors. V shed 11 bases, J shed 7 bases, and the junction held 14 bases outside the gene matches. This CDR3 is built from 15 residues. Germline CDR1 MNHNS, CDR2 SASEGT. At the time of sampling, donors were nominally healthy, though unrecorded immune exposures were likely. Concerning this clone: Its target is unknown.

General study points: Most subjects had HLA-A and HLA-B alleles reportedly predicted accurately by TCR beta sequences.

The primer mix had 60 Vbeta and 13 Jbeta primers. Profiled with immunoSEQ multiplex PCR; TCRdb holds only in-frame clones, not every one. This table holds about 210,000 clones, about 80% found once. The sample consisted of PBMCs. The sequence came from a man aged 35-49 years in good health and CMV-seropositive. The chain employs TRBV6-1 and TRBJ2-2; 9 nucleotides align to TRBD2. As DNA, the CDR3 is TGTGCCTCTACCCCTCTAGCGGGACACGGCGGGGAGCTGTTTTTT. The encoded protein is CASTPLAGHGGELFF.